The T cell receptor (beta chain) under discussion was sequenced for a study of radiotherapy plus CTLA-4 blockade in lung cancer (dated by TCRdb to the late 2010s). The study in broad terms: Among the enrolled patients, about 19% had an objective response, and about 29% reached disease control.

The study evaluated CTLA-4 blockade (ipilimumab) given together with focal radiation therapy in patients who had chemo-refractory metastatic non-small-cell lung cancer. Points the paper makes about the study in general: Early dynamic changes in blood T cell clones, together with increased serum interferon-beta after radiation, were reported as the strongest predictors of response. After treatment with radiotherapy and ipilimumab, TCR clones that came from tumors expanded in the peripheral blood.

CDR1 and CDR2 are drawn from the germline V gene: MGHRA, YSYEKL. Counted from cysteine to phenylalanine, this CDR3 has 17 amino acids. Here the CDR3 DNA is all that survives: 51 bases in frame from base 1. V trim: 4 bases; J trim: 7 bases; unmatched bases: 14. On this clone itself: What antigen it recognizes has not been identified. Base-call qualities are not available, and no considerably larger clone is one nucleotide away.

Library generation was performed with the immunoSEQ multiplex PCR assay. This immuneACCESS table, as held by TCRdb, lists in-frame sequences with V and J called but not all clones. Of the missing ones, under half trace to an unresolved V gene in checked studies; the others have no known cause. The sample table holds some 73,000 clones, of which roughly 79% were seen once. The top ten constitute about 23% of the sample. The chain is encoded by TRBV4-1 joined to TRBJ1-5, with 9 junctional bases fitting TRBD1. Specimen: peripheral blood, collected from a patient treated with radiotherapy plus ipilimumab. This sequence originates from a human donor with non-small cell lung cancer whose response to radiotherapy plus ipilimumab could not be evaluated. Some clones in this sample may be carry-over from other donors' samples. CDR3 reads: CASSRTNSGTGYQPQHF. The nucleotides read TGCGCCAGCAGCCGCACAAACTCCGGGACAGGGTACCAGCCCCAGCATTTT.